This passage covers 15 T cell receptor beta chains from one sample sequenced in a study of OX40 agonist ivuxolimab in advanced cancers. Here immunoSEQ multiplex PCR was the method, and the copy in TCRdb shows in-frame clones only, minus some. The sample shows about 54,000 clones, about four fifths of them seen only once. Sequences were derived from CD4+ or CD8+ T cells sorted from blood, sampled in a trial of the OX40 agonist ivuxolimab. The receptors come from an adult with an advanced solid tumor such as melanoma, head and neck, liver or kidney cancer.

Concerning this clone: A far larger clone is off by one base, so a read error is likely. This specimen includes other DNA sequences encoding the same CDR3. This rearrangement joins TRBV30 to TRBJ1-1; the D gene is possibly TRBD1 (6 bases). Germline loops: CDR1 GTSNPN, CDR2 SVGIG (reference sequence). V was shortened by 4 bases and J by 2 bases, with 11 bases between the two germline ends. CDR3 length equals 13 residues. The CDR3 loop is CAWTTGFNTEAFF. As DNA, the CDR3 is TGTGCCTGGACCACAGGGTTTAACACTGAAGCTTTCTTT.

The chain combines TRBV18 with TRBJ2-1; D assignment may be TRBD1 or TRBD2 (5 bases each). The V end was cut by 3 bases, the J end by 0 bases, with 12 bases between. Germline V gene data show CDR1 as KGHSH and CDR2 as LQKENI. This CDR3 spans 16 amino acids. The CDR3 spells CASSPLGDSSYNEQFF. The CDR3 bases are TGTGCCAGCTCACCCCTGGGGGATAGCTCCTACAATGAGCAGTTCTTC.

This rearrangement joins TRBV28 to TRBJ2-3; D remains ambiguous. V dropped 3 bases and J dropped 7 bases, with 5 bases sitting between them. Germline CDR1 is MDHEN and CDR2 is SYDVKM. The CDR3 sequence is 11 residues long. The CDR3 region is CASSLANTQYF. CDR3 nucleotides: TGTGCCAGCAGTTTGGCAAATACGCAGTATTTT.

The chain recombines TRBV9 with TRBJ1-1; D possibly corresponds to TRBD1 (5 bases). This CDR3 is 15 amino acids long. Germline V gene data show CDR1 as SGDLS and CDR2 as YYNGEE. The ends were cut back, 1 base at V and 6 bases at J, with 16 bases in the middle. CDR3 in DNA: TGTGCCAGCAGCGTACGGGGCTACTCGTTGGCTGAAGCTTTCTTT. This encodes CASSVRGYSLAEAFF.

The V call is TRBV19, the J call TRBJ2-1; D not resolved. Germline loops: CDR1 LNHDA, CDR2 SQIVND (reference sequence). Trimming pared 5 bases from V and 2 bases from J, leaving 19 bases between. CDR3 length: 17 residues. Here the CDR3 reads CASSPLVGSRTYNEQFF. The CDR3 bases are TGTGCCAGTAGTCCTCTCGTGGGGTCTCGGACCTACAATGAGCAGTTCTTC. Full variable domain (outside the CDR3, taken from reference TRBV19 and TRBJ2-1): DGGITQSPKYLFRKEGQNVTLSCEQNLNHDAMYWYRQDPGQGLRLIYYSQIVNDFQKGDIAEGYSVSREKKESFPLTVTSAQKNPTAFYLCASSPLVGSRTYNEQFFGPGTRLTVL.

This sequence joins TRBV27 and TRBJ1-4, with TRBD1 matching 8 bases. Trimming at V came to 2 bases and at J to 4 bases, leaving 6 bases not matched to a gene. This CDR3 is built from 16 residues. Per germline, CDR1 MNHEY and CDR2 SMNVEV (reference sequence). The CDR3 region is CASSLGWGQDNEKLFF. The CDR3 DNA follows: TGTGCCAGCAGTTTAGGTTGGGGACAGGATAATGAAAAACTGTTTTTT.

This clone has only a few counts. The chain couples TRBV19 to TRBJ1-2; D gene ambiguous. The CDR3 is 14 amino acids. Germline CDR1 LNHDA, CDR2 SQIVND (reference sequence). V shed 0 bases and J shed 4 bases, with 9 bases lying between them. The CDR3 protein is CASSIDPGFYGYTF. In DNA, the CDR3 is TGTGCCAGTAGTATAGATCCAGGCTTCTATGGCTACACCTTC.

This chain uses TRBV7-2 with TRBJ1-1, with D maybe TRBD1 (5 bases). Germline values: CDR1 SGHTA, CDR2 FQGNSA. The V end lost 2 bases, the J end lost 1 base, and 11 bases lay between the germline ends. The CDR3 extends over 15 amino acids. The DNA for the CDR3 is TGTGCCAGCAGCTTAAGCGGCGGGGCGAACACTGAAGCTTTCTTT. Its protein is CASSLSGGANTEAFF.

This chain joins TRBV6-5 and TRBJ1-4; no reliable D call. Germline CDR1 and CDR2: MNHEY and SVGAGI. The length of the CDR3 is 15 residues. V lost 0 bases and J 8 bases, leaving 13 bases between the germline ends. The CDR3 nucleotides are TGTGCCAGCAGTTACTCCCCTGCAGATTTGGAAAAACTGTTTTTT. Translated: CASSYSPADLEKLFF.

The V call is TRBV15, the J call TRBJ2-2; 8 positions agree with TRBD2. This CDR3 has 17 residues. The trim removed 4 bases at V and 5 bases at J, leaving 12 bases unmatched. The germline CDR1 and CDR2 sequences are LNHNV and YYDKDF (reference sequence). DNA for the CDR3: TGTGCCACCAGCATTAGTCGAGCGGGAGTAAAGACCGGGGAGCTGTTTTTT. Protein: CATSISRAGVKTGELFF.

DNA of the CDR3: TGTGCCAGCAGCCACCCAGGGAGTGAAGAAGAAAAACTGTTTTTT. Amino acids: CASSHPGSEEEKLFF. V gene TRBV7-8 combines with J gene TRBJ1-4, with D tentatively TRBD1 (5 bases). This CDR3 has 15 amino acids. In germline, CDR1 is SGHVS, CDR2 FQNEAQ. V lost 5 bases and J 8 bases, leaving 18 bases between the germline ends.

The chain recombines TRBV7-2 with TRBJ2-1, with D possibly being TRBD2 (6 bases). Germline CDR1 reads SGHTA; CDR2 reads FQGNSA. The CDR3 sequence is 15 residues long. Trimming took off 5 bases at V and 6 bases at J, with 17 bases between the two ends. Here the CDR3 reads CASSTTGGTPNEQFF. The CDR3 nucleotides read TGTGCCAGCAGCACTACGGGTGGGACTCCCAATGAGCAGTTCTTC.

This clone has a handful of counts. The chain employs TRBV7-9 and TRBJ2-7; D possibly corresponds to TRBD1 (6 bases). The CDR3 totals 16 residues. Looked up from germline, CDR1 is SEHNR and CDR2 is FQNEAQ (reference sequence). The V end lost 4 bases, the J end lost 0 bases, and 16 bases lay between the germline ends. The CDR3 here is CASSSSQGHLSYEQYF. CDR3 nucleotide sequence: TGTGCCAGCAGCTCCTCCCAGGGACACCTCTCCTACGAGCAGTACTTC.

The CDR3 DNA reads TGTGCCACCAACGAAGAGGGACAGGGGTATCAGCCCCAGCATTTT. It yields the protein CATNEEGQGYQPQHF. The gene calls are TRBV10-3 and TRBJ1-5; 10 nucleotides match TRBD1. Germline V gene data show CDR1 as ENHRY and CDR2 as SYGVKD. V was clipped by 10 bases and J by 5 bases; unmatched bases: 11. CDR3 length: 15 amino acids.

The rearrangement links TRBV6-6 to TRBJ1-1; a possible D gene is TRBD1 (5 bases). CDR3 length: 14 residues. Germline V gene data show CDR1 as MNHNY and CDR2 as SVGAGI (reference sequence). V dropped 6 bases and J dropped 10 bases, with 21 bases sitting between them. This CDR3 reads CASRATGTSWRAFF. The CDR3 nucleotides read TGTGCCAGCAGAGCTACAGGTACCTCCTGGAGAGCTTTCTTT.